What follows are 7 T cell receptor beta chains derived from one specimen sequenced in a study of CD8+ T cells in alopecia areata. RNA was isolated and reverse transcribed to cDNA, the sequencing template. Sequenced by immunoSEQ multiplex PCR; TCRdb stores in-frame clones only, minus some. The table lists 120,000 to 150,000 clones, around 47% of them singletons. Sequenced: CD4+ T cells sorted from blood. The receptors stem from a human donor with alopecia areata.

A few counts support this clone. The chain links TRBV29-1 to TRBJ2-1; D unclear. There are 14 residues in the CDR3. Trimming left V 4 bases short and J 5 bases short, with 15 bases between. Germline CDR1 reads SQVTM; CDR2 reads ANQGSEA. Here the CDR3 reads CSVADSGVNNEQFF. In DNA form, the CDR3 reads TGCAGCGTTGCTGACTCAGGAGTTAACAATGAGCAGTTCTTC.

The V gene is TRBV29-1, the J gene TRBJ2-3; TRBD1 aligns across 7 bases. Germline assignment: CDR1 SQVTM and CDR2 ANQGSEA. The length of the CDR3 is 13 residues. The junction had 6 bases not matched to a gene; V was cut back by 6 bases and J by 3 bases. CDR3 DNA: TGCAGCGTAGCGGTACAGGGGACAGATACGCAGTATTTT. Its protein is CSVAVQGTDTQYF.

The genes are TRBV5-6 and TRBJ2-6; D not resolved. The CDR3 totals 17 residues. V lost 2 bases, J lost 4 bases, and 16 bases lay in between. CDR1 and CDR2 (germline): SGHDT, YYEEEE. The CDR3 DNA reads TGTGCCAGCAGCTTCTACGGCCGGGTAAGCGGGGCCAACGTCCTGACTTTC. It specifies CASSFYGRVSGANVLTF.

This clone was detected only a few times. The V gene is TRBV28, the J gene TRBJ1-1; D is ambiguous. The CDR3 has 13 amino acids. V dropped 5 bases and J dropped 0 bases, with 7 bases sitting between them. Per the germline V gene, CDR1 is MDHEN and CDR2 is SYDVKM. The CDR3 protein is CASSPHLNTEAFF. The CDR3 coding sequence is TGTGCCAGCAGTCCGCACCTGAACACTGAAGCTTTCTTT. The full variable domain, in which reference TRBV28 and TRBJ1-1 provide the parts outside the CDR3, is DVKVTQSSRYLVKRTGEKVFLECVQDMDHENMFWYRQDPGLGLRLIYFSYDVKMKEKGDIPEGYSVSREKKERFSLILESASTNQTSMYLCASSPHLNTEAFFGQGTRLTVV.

The CDR3 region has the DNA TGCGCCAGCAGCTTCTTGACTAGCGGGAGCACAGATACGCAGTATTTT. It encodes CASSFLTSGSTDTQYF. The chain recombines TRBV5-1 with TRBJ2-3; TRBD2 matches 10 bases. J lost 0 bases, V lost 2 bases, and 3 bases had no gene match. Germline assignment: CDR1 SGHRS and CDR2 YFSETQ. The CDR3 covers 16 residues. Based on the CDR3 plus reference TRBV5-1 and TRBJ2-3, the full variable domain is KAGVTQTPRYLIKTRGQQVTLSCSPISGHRSVSWYQQTPGQGLQFLFEYFSETQRNKGNFPGRFSGRQFSNSRSEMNVSTLELGDSALYLCASSFLTSGSTDTQYFGPGTRLTVL.

The chain links TRBV6-6 to TRBJ1-4, with no clear D. Trimming left V 5 bases short and J 8 bases short, with 6 bases between. Germline loops: CDR1 MNHNY, CDR2 SVGAGI (reference sequence). The CDR3 runs to 11 residues. The CDR3 here is CASSRLEKLFF. Here the CDR3 DNA reads TGTGCCAGCAGTCGTCTGGAAAAACTGTTTTTT.

V is TRBV29-1 and J is TRBJ2-1; D unclear. Trimming pared 4 bases from V and 2 bases from J, leaving 9 bases between. CDR3 length equals 13 residues. Germline CDR1 is SQVTM and CDR2 is ANQGSEA. CDR3 DNA: TGCAGCGTTGCCCAGGTGGCCTACAATGAGCAGTTCTTC. This sequence encodes CSVAQVAYNEQFF.